This T cell receptor beta chain stems from a study of identical twins' blood T cells. Overall study results and limits: Each donor's most abundant TCRbeta clonotypes shared more CDR3 sequences with her twin than unrelated donors.

This CDR3 region has 11 residues. The V end was cut by 2 bases, the J end by 14 bases, with 11 bases between. Germline-derived CDR1 and CDR2 are SGHDT and YYEEEE. In the study's own analysis: Clonotypes per individual ranged from about 85,000 to nearly 500,000. TCRdb reprocessed the 5' RACE reads with MiXCR, giving one entry per CDR3 protein. TCRdb assigned the V and J calls; the authors' analysis was not used. The sample yields 350,000 to 400,000 distinct CDR3 sequences, about 28% seen once. This clonotype has more than one count but fewer than ten. Its cognate antigen is unknown. The chain joins TRBV5-6 to TRBJ2-1; no clear D. The sequencing sample was made of PBMCs. This TCR was sampled from a woman aged 18-55 years in good health. This CDR3 reads CASSFSVKEFF. The CDR3 region has the DNA TGTGCCAGCAGCTTCTCGGTTAAAGAGTTCTTC.